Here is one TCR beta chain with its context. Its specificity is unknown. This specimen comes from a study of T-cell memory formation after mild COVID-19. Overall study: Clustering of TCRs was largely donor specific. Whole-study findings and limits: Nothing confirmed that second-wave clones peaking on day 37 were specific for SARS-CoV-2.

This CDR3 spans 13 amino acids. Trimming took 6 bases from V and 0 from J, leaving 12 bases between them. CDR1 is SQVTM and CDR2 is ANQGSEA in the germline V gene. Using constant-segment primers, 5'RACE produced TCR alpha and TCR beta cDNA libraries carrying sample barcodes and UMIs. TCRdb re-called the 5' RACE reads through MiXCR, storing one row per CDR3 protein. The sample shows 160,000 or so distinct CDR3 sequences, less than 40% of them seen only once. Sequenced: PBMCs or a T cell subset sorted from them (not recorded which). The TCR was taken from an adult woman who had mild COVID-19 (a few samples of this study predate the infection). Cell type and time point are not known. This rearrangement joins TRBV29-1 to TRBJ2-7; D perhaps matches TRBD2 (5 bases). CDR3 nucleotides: TGCAGCGTCGGGGAGCGAGACTCCTACGAGCAGTACTTC. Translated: CSVGERDSYEQYF.